This record covers a single T cell receptor beta chain. Its antigen is still unknown. This entry comes from a study of cytomegalovirus exposure and HLA in healthy donors. Whole-study findings and limits: Information on immune exposure was restricted to one variable (CMV serostatus). While the bulk of TCR sequences proved rare, some public TCRs turned up in many donors. As a later analysis showed, several of the most significant clusters appeared to be linked to common viral pathogens. As a later analysis revealed, most CMV-associated TCR beta chains appeared HLA-restricted.

CDR3 length: 13 residues. Germline CDR1 MNHNS, CDR2 SASEGT. V lost 6 bases, J lost 0 bases, and 9 bases lay in between. PCR amplification relied on 60 Vbeta primers (plus 13 Jbeta primers). Some clones are missing from TCRdb's copy, which holds only in-frame ones; the method was immunoSEQ multiplex PCR. This table holds about 180,000 clones, around 80% found once. The rearrangement uses TRBV6-1 and TRBJ2-7, with D possibly being TRBD1 (7 bases). The receptor's source is a woman in her twenties or thirties in good health and CMV-seropositive. The sample taken for sequencing was PBMCs. CDR3 sequence (DNA): TGTGCCAGCAGGGAGGGGGCCTCCTACGAGCAGTACTTC. As protein: CASREGASYEQYF.